Listed below are T cell receptor beta chains from one sample, sequenced in a study of response to subunit inactivated influenza vaccine. Each CDR3 protein is one row after TCRdb ran MiXCR on the RT-PCR reads. The table lists under 200,000 distinct CDR3 sequences, over 9.5% of them singletons, with 25% to 30% in the top ten. This sample was shared with a second study, whose subject was T cells expressing NK-cell markers.

The source was CD8+ T cells sorted from PBMCs, collected roughly 12 days after vaccination. The receptors shown here come from a man in his fifties who received an inactivated influenza vaccine. Both conserved end residues are part of each CDR3. D genes are given only for firm matches. Only part of the rows carry a size: once, few, many, or a class if the clone is expanded.

D gene	J gene	clone size	V gene	CDR3 DNA	CDR3 protein
.	TRBJ2-1	.	TRBV9	TGCGCCAGCAGCCCCCGACAGAATTACAATGAGCAGTTCTTC	CASSPRQNYNEQFF
TRBD1	TRBJ1-4	few	TRBV28	TGTGCCAGCAGTTCACCGGGACAGGGGAGTTTGGCGGAAAAACTGTTTTTT	CASSSPGQGSLAEKLFF
.	TRBJ1-1	few	TRBV29-1	TGCAGCGTTGCGGCAGGGGAAGCTTTCTTT	CSVAAGEAFF
TRBD2	TRBJ2-1	.	TRBV12-3/TRBV12-4	TGTGCCAGCAGGCTTCCGGGGGGGGCCCCATACAATGAGCAGTTCTTC	CASRLPGGAPYNEQFF
.	TRBJ2-3	.	TRBV25-1	TGTGCCAGCAGTGATCCAACCGGGACTAGCACAGATACGCAGTATTTT	CASSDPTGTSTDTQYF
.	TRBJ2-1	.	TRBV20-1	TGCAGTGCTAGAGATGAGGGCCGGGGGTTCTTC	CSARDEGRGFF
.	TRBJ2-2	few	TRBV12-3/TRBV12-4	TGTGCCAGCAGTTTGAGGACAGACACCGGGGAGCTGTTTTTT	CASSLRTDTGELFF
.	TRBJ2-3	.	TRBV3-1	TGTGCCAGCAGCCAAGATTTTTGGGGGGACCCTCCAGATACGCAGTATTTT	CASSQDFWGDPPDTQYF
.	TRBJ2-1	few	TRBV19	TGTGCCAGTAGTATAGTTCCTAGCACCCGTGAGCAGTTCTTC	CASSIVPSTREQFF
TRBD1	TRBJ1-4	few	TRBV7-6	TGTGCCAGCAGCTTAGAAGCAGGGGGGGTTGAAAAACTGTTTTTT	CASSLEAGGVEKLFF
TRBD2	TRBJ2-5	.	TRBV19	TGTGCCAGTAGTATGACTAGCGGGATGGAGACCCAGTACTTC	CASSMTSGMETQYF
TRBD1	TRBJ2-7	many	TRBV10-3	TGTGCCATTGCCCAGTCCGGACAGGGGACCTACGAGCAGTACTTC	CAIAQSGQGTYEQYF
.	TRBJ2-1	.	TRBV6-2/TRBV6-3	TGTGCCAGCAGTTACTCTAGGCTAGCGAACAATGAGCAGTTCTTC	CASSYSRLANNEQFF
.	TRBJ1-5	.	TRBV6-2/TRBV6-3	TGTGCCAGCAGACAAACTTGGGCCTCCGATGGGCCCCAGCATTTT	CASRQTWASDGPQHF
TRBD1	TRBJ1-1	.	TRBV28	TGTGCCAGCAGTTCGGACAGGGGGCGCGTCAACACTGAAGCTTTCTTT	CASSSDRGRVNTEAFF
TRBD2	TRBJ2-1	.	TRBV28	TGTGCCAGCAGTTTATGGAGGGGGACTAGTCTCGATGAGCAGTTCTTC	CASSLWRGTSLDEQFF
TRBD1	TRBJ2-3	once	TRBV29-1	TGCAGCGCTACCGGACAGGAGCTCACTAGCACAGATACGCAGTATTTT	CSATGQELTSTDTQYF
.	TRBJ2-7	.	TRBV7-9	TGTGCCAGCAGCTTAGGGTACGGGGCAGAGTACTACGAGCAGTACTTC	CASSLGYGAEYYEQYF
TRBD2	TRBJ2-7	.	TRBV7-9	TGTGCCAGCAGCTTAGGGTCTAGCGGATACGAGCAGTACTTC	CASSLGSSGYEQYF
TRBD1	TRBJ1-5	.	TRBV10-3	TGTGCCATCAGCGCAAATACAGGGGGCGACGATCAGCCCCAGCATTTT	CAISANTGGDDQPQHF
TRBD1	TRBJ2-2	.	TRBV29-1	TGCAGCGTGACCGGGACAGGGAACACCGGGGAGCTGTTTTTT	CSVTGTGNTGELFF
.	TRBJ2-1	.	TRBV5-5	TGTGCCAGCAGTAAAATAGGGGCGGCCTCCAATGAGCAGTTCTTC	CASSKIGAASNEQFF
.	TRBJ2-6	.	TRBV6-2/TRBV6-3	TGTGCCAGCAGTAGACCGGACAGGGACTATTCTCCTGGGGCCAACGTCCTGACTTTC	CASSRPDRDYSPGANVLTF
TRBD2	TRBJ2-7	few	TRBV27	TGTGCCAGCAGTTTAGGGACTAGCGGGAGGACCAACGAGCAGTACTTC	CASSLGTSGRTNEQYF
.	TRBJ2-7	once	TRBV15	TGTGCCACCAGCGGACGAAACCCTCGGGGCGAGCAGTACTTC	CATSGRNPRGEQYF
.	TRBJ2-4	few	TRBV6-1	TGTGCCAGCAGTGAAGCTATCGCCAAAAAGAACATTCAGTACTTC	CASSEAIAKKNIQYF
TRBD1	TRBJ2-7	.	TRBV7-8	TGTGCCAGCAGCGGCAGGACAGGGGGACTCTACGAGCAGTACTTC	CASSGRTGGLYEQYF
.	TRBJ1-1	few	TRBV20-1	TGCAGTGCTAGCGAGAACACTGAAGCTTTCTTT	CSASENTEAFF
.	TRBJ1-2	.	TRBV13	TGTGCCAGCAGCTTATGGGGGCACGATGGCTACACCTTC	CASSLWGHDGYTF
TRBD2	TRBJ2-1	.	TRBV7-9	TGTGCCAGCAGCCAGAGCGGGGGGGCCTACAATGAGCAGTTCTTC	CASSQSGGAYNEQFF
.	TRBJ2-7	.	TRBV30	TGTGCCTGGAGGGTCCGGCCGGGCAGGAGCTACGAGCAGTACTTC	CAWRVRPGRSYEQYF
TRBD2	TRBJ2-7	.	TRBV7-6	TGTGCCAGCAGCTCTAGCGGGATCGACGAGCAGTACTTC	CASSSSGIDEQYF
.	TRBJ2-5	many	TRBV4-2	TGTGCCAGCAGCCAAGAAGCAGGACAGAGACAAGAGACCCAGTACTTC	CASSQEAGQRQETQYF
TRBD1	TRBJ2-7	once	TRBV29-1	TGCAGCGTTGAACGGGACAGTTCCTACGAGCAGTACTTC	CSVERDSSYEQYF
.	TRBJ2-5	many	TRBV11-2	TGTGCCAGCAGCTCCCATCAGACCGGGGCGGAGGAGACCCAGTACTTC	CASSSHQTGAEETQYF
TRBD2	TRBJ2-1	.	TRBV12-3/TRBV12-4	TGTGTCAGCAGTTTTGAACTAGCGGGGGCCAATGAGCAGTTCTTC	CVSSFELAGANEQFF
TRBD2	TRBJ2-1	.	TRBV28	TGTGCCAGCAGTTTTTCTGCCGTTGACGCCGGGACTAGCGTCTGGAATGAGCAGTTCTTC	CASSFSAVDAGTSVWNEQFF
.	TRBJ1-5	few	TRBV7-9	TGTGCCAGCGGGCGGGATTCGTCAATCCAGCCCCAGCATTTT	CASGRDSSIQPQHF
.	TRBJ2-7	many	TRBV27	TGTGCCAGCAGGAAGAATGACGAGCAGTACTTC	CASRKNDEQYF
.	TRBJ1-5	.	TRBV7-9	TGTGCCAGCAGCTTAGCAATGGGAGCTGATCAGCCCCAGCATTTT	CASSLAMGADQPQHF
TRBD2	TRBJ2-2	.	TRBV27	TGTGCCAGCAAGGGGAGGGTAGCCGGGAACACCGGGGAGCTGTTTTTT	CASKGRVAGNTGELFF
.	TRBJ2-5	few	TRBV6-2/TRBV6-3	TGTGCCAGCACGGTGGTCGGAGGTGTTGGCCAGTACTTC	CASTVVGGVGQYF
.	TRBJ1-5	.	TRBV6-5	TGTGCCAGCAGTTACAGCCGGGACCCCCAGCCCCAGCATTTT	CASSYSRDPQPQHF
TRBD2	TRBJ2-3	.	TRBV28	TGTGCCAGCAGTTTATACCCGGGACTACACACAGATACGCAGTATTTT	CASSLYPGLHTDTQYF
TRBD1	TRBJ2-1	few	TRBV6-2/TRBV6-3	TGTGCCAGCAGCCAATCGGGACAGACGTACAATGAGCAGTTCTTC	CASSQSGQTYNEQFF
.	TRBJ2-5	few	TRBV5-1	TGCGCCAGCAGCCAAGGGACTTCCGGAAAAGAGACCCAGTACTTC	CASSQGTSGKETQYF
.	TRBJ1-2	few	TRBV20-1	TGCAGTGCTAGAGATCTGGCCGATAATGGCTACACCTTC	CSARDLADNGYTF
TRBD2	TRBJ2-3	.	TRBV15	TGTGCCACCAGCCTTACTAGCGGGAGAGGCACAGATACGCAGTATTTT	CATSLTSGRGTDTQYF
TRBD1	TRBJ2-2	many	TRBV29-1	TGCAGCGTGTACATTCCTGGACAGGGAGTCGTGGGGGCCGGGGAGCTGTTTTTT	CSVYIPGQGVVGAGELFF
TRBD1	TRBJ2-1	many	TRBV12-3/TRBV12-4	TGTGCCAGCAGTTTATACAGGGGTAATGAGCAGTTCTTC	CASSLYRGNEQFF
.	TRBJ1-4	many	TRBV12-3/TRBV12-4	TGTGCCAGCAGTTTATGGGGTAATGGTGAAAAACTGTTTTTT	CASSLWGNGEKLFF
.	TRBJ2-3	.	TRBV7-6	TGTGCCAGCAGCTTGTTTACCAAGGGCACAGATACGCAGTATTTT	CASSLFTKGTDTQYF
TRBD2	TRBJ2-7	.	TRBV12-3/TRBV12-4	TGTGCCAGCAGTCTCCTTTTAGCGGGGGAAGCCTACGAGCAGTACTTC	CASSLLLAGEAYEQYF
.	TRBJ2-6	few	TRBV7-9	TGTGCCAGCAGCTTAGCGGACAGCATCTCTGGGGCCAACGTCCTGACTTTC	CASSLADSISGANVLTF
.	TRBJ2-3	.	TRBV7-8	TGTGCCAGCAGCGACCCTGCGGACACAGATACGCAGTATTTT	CASSDPADTDTQYF
.	TRBJ2-3	many	TRBV24-1	TGTGCCACCAGTGATCGGGGACGGGGCACAGATACGCAGTATTTT	CATSDRGRGTDTQYF